A single sample is the source of the 7 T cell receptor beta chains below, sequenced in a study of blood T cell repertoires in COVID-19. TCRdb keeps only in-frame clones here, not all; method: immunoSEQ multiplex PCR. The sample shows 100,000 to 150,000 clones, approximately 82% of them seen only once. The sequenced sample was peripheral blood. These receptor sequences come from a man in his sixties with acute or convalescent COVID-19.

The chain employs TRBV30 and TRBJ2-2, with TRBD2 identical over 12 bases. This CDR3 comprises 16 residues. The trim removed 0 bases at V and 5 bases at J, leaving 4 bases unmatched. The V gene's germline CDR1 is GTSNPN and CDR2 SVGIG (reference sequence). This CDR3 is CAWSVLAGGSTGELFF. CDR3 bases: TGTGCCTGGAGTGTACTAGCGGGAGGTTCTACCGGGGAGCTGTTTTTT.

The chain couples TRBV7-9 to TRBJ2-7; 7 bases line up with TRBD2. This CDR3 has 15 amino acids. CDR1 SEHNR and CDR2 FQNEAQ come from the germline V gene (reference sequence). V shed 2 bases and J 6 bases; nucleotides not matched to a gene: 10. CDR3 loop: CASSLRLADPREQYF. The CDR3 nucleotides read TGTGCCAGCAGCTTAAGGCTAGCGGACCCCCGCGAGCAGTACTTC.

The V gene is TRBV2, the J gene TRBJ2-3; 10 bases are a match to TRBD2. The CDR3 is made up of 14 amino acids. The V gene end was trimmed by 6 bases and the J gene end by 4 bases; junction bases not matched to a gene: 4. Germline V lookup: CDR1 SNHLY, CDR2 FYNNEI. The CDR3 bases are TGTGCCAGCAGAGCTAGCGGGGGTGCAGATACGCAGTATTTT. Translated, it gives CASRASGGADTQYF.

This clone was detected only a few times. The chain couples TRBV19 to TRBJ2-5; D might be TRBD2 (6 bases). V lost 5 bases, J lost 1 base, and 14 bases lay in between. The germline V gene encodes CDR1 LNHDA and CDR2 SQIVND (reference sequence). The CDR3 has 15 amino acids. This CDR3 reads CASSSRRGLQETQYF. Written as DNA, the CDR3 is TGTGCCAGTAGTTCGCGGAGGGGCCTCCAAGAGACCCAGTACTTC.

The rearrangement uses TRBV19 and TRBJ2-3; 7 nucleotides match TRBD2. The J segment lost 8 bases and the V segment lost 4 bases, leaving 3 bases of the junction unmatched. Germline V gene data show CDR1 as LNHDA and CDR2 as SQIVND (reference sequence). The CDR3 sequence is 12 residues long. The DNA of the CDR3 is TGTGCCAGTAGTACACCGGGAGGTACGCAGTATTTT. Encoded protein: CASSTPGGTQYF.

This sequence joins TRBV24-1 and TRBJ1-2; no reliable D call. Germline assignment: CDR1 KGHDR and CDR2 SFDVKD. Trimming removed 5 bases at V and 5 bases at J, with 11 bases between. The CDR3 is made up of 13 amino acids. The CDR3 DNA is TGTGCCACCAGTGCGGGGAATTGGTATGGCTACACCTTC. This codes for CATSAGNWYGYTF.

The chain combines TRBV15 with TRBJ1-2; 9 bases match TRBD1. With V trimmed by 2 bases and J by 6 bases, 10 bases remained unmatched. The CDR3 sequence is 16 residues long. The germline gives CDR1 LNHNV, CDR2 YYDKDF (reference sequence). The CDR3 sequence is CATSRSQNRGHHGYTF. CDR3 DNA sequence: TGTGCCACCAGCAGAAGCCAGAACAGGGGGCACCATGGCTACACCTTC. Supplemented by reference TRBV15 and TRBJ1-2, the full variable domain reads DAMVIQNPRYQVTQFGKPVTLSCSQTLNHNVMYWYQQKSSQAPKLLFHYYDKDFNNEADTPDNFQSRRPNTSFCFLDIRSPGLGDTAMYLCATSRSQNRGHHGYTFGSGTRLTVV.